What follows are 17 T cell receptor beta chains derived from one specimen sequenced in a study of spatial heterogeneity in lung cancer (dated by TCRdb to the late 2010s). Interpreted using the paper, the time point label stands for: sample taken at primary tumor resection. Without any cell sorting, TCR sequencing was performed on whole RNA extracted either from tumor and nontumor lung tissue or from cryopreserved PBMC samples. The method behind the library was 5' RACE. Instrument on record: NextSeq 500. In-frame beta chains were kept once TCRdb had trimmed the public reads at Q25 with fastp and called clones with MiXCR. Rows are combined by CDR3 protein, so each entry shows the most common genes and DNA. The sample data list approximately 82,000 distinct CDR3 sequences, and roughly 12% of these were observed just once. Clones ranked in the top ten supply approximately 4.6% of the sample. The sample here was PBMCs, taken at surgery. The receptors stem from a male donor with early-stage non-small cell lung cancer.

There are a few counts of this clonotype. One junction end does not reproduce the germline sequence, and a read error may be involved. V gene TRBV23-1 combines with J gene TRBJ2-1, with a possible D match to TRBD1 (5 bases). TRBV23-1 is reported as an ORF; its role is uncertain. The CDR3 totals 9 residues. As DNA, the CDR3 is TGTCCCAGGGTCAATGAGCAGTTCTTC. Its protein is CPRVNEQFF.

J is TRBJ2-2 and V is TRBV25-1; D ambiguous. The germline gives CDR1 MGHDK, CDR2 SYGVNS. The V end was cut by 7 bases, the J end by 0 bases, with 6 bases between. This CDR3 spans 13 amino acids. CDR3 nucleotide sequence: TGTGCCAGCAATTCCCCGAACACCGGGGAGCTGTTTTTT. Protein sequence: CASNSPNTGELFF.

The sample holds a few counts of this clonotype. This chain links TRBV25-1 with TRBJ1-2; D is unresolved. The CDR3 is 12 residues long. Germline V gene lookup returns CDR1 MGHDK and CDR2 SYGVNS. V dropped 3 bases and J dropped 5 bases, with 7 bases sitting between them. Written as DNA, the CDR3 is TGTGCCAGCAGTGACGCCTTATATGGCTACACCTTC. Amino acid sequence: CASSDALYGYTF.

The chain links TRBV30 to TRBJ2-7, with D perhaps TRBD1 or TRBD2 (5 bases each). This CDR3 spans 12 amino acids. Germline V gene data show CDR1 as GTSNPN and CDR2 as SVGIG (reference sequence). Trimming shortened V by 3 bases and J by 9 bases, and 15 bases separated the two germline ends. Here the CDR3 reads CAWSLRTGAQYF. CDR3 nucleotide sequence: TGTGCCTGGAGCCTTCGGACCGGGGCGCAGTACTTC.

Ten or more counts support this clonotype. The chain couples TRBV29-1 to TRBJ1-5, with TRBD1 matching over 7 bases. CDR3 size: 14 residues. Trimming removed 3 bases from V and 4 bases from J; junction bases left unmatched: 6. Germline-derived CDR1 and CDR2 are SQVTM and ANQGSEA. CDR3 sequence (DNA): TGCAGCGTTGACATGGGACAGCCGAATCAGCCCCAGCATTTT. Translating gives CSVDMGQPNQPQHF.

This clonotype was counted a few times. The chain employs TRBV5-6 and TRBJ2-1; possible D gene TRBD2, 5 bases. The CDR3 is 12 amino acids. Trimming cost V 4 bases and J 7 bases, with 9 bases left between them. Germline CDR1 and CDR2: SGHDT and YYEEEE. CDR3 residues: CASSPTGNEQFF. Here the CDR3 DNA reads TGTGCCAGCAGCCCGACGGGGAATGAGCAGTTCTTC.

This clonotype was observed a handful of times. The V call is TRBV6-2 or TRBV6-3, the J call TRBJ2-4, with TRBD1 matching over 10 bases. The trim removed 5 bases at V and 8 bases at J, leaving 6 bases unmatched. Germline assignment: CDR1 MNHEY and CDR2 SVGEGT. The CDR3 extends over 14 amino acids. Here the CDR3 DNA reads TGTGCCAGCAGTAACGGACAGGGGGTGGACATTCAGTACTTC. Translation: CASSNGQGVDIQYF.

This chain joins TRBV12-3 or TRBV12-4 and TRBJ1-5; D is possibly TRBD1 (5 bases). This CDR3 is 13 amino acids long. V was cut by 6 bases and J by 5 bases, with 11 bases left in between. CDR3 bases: TGTGCCAGCAGAACCGACAGCGATCAGCCCCAGCATTTT. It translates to CASRTDSDQPQHF.

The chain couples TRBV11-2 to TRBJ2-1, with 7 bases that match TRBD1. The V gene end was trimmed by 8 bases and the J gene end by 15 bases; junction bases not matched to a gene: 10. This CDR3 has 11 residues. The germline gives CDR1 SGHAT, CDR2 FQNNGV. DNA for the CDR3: TGTGCCAGCTCAAAGGGGGCCCAAGGGTTCTTC. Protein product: CASSKGAQGFF.

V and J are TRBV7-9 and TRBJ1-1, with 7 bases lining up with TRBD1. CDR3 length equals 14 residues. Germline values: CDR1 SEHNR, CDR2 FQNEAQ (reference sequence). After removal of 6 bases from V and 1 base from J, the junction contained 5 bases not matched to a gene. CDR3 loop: CASRGTDANTEAFF. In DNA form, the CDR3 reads TGTGCCAGCAGAGGGACAGATGCGAACACTGAAGCTTTCTTT.

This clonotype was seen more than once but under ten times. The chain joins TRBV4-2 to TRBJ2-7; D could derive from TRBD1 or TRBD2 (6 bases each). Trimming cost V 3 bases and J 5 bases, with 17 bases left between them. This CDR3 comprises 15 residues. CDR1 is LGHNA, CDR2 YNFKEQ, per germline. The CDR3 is CASSHLGGEGNEQYF. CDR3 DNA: TGTGCCAGCAGCCACCTGGGGGGCGAGGGCAACGAGCAGTACTTC.

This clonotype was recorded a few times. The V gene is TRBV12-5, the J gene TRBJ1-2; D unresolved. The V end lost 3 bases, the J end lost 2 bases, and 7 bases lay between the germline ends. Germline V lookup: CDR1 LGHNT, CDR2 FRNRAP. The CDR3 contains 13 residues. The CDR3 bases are TGTGCTAGTGGTTTTACAGCCAACTATGGCTACACCTTC. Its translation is CASGFTANYGYTF.

CDR3 in DNA: TGTGCCAGCAGCTCTAGGAGCGCGGGGATTTCAAATACGCAGTATTTT. This encodes CASSSRSAGISNTQYF. This chain links TRBV7-2 with TRBJ2-3, with D possibly TRBD2 on 6 matching bases. Germline lookup yields CDR1 SGHTA and CDR2 FQGNSA. V dropped 4 bases and J dropped 7 bases, with 21 bases sitting between them. The CDR3 covers 16 residues.

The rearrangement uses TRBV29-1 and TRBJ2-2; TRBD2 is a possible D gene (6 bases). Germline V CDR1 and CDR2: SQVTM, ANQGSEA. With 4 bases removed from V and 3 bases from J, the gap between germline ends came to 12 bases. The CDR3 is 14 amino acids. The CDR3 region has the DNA TGCAGCGTTGGGGGACTCATGGACACCGGGGAGCTGTTTTTT. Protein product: CSVGGLMDTGELFF.

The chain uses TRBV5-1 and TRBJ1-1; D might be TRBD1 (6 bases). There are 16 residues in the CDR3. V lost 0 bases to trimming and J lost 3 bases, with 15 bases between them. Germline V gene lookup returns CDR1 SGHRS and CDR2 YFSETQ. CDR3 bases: TGCGCCAGCAGCTTGGCCTGGGGGCTGGGGGACACTGAAGCTTTCTTT. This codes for CASSLAWGLGDTEAFF.

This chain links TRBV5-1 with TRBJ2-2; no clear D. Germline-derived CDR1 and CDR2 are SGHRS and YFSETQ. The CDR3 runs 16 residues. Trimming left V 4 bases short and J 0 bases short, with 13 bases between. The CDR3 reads CASSLLGPPNTGELFF. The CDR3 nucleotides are TGCGCCAGCAGCCTTCTAGGCCCTCCGAACACCGGGGAGCTGTTTTTT.

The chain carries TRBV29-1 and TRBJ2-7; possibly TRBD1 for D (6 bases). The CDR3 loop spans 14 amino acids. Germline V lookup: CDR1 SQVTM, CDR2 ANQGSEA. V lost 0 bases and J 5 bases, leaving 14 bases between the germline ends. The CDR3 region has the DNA TGCAGCGTTGAAGACTCACAGGGATTCCACGAGCAGTACTTC. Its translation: CSVEDSQGFHEQYF.